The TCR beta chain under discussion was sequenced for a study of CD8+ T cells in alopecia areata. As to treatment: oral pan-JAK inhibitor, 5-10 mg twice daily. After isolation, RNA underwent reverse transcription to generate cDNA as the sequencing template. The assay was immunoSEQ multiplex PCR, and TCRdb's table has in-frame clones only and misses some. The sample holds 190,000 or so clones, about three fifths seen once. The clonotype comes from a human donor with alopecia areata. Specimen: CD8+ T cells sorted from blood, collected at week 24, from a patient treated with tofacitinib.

The DNA of the CDR3 is TGTGCCAGCACCGACGCGGCGCGGGCTGAGATGACCCAGTACTTC. Translation: CASTDAARAEMTQYF. This chain joins TRBV6-5 and TRBJ2-5; weak D call: TRBD2 (5 bases). Germline V gene data show CDR1 as MNHEY and CDR2 as SVGAGI. V lost 7 bases and J 7 bases, leaving 22 bases between the germline ends. This CDR3 has 15 amino acids.